The 3 T cell receptor beta chains below all came from one sample that was sequenced in a study of blood T cell repertoires in COVID-19. The protocol was immunoSEQ multiplex PCR, while the TCRdb copy is restricted to in-frame clones and leaves out a portion. This table has a few hundred thousand clones, about 90% appearing once. The sequencing sample was made of peripheral blood. Receptors originate from a woman in her twenties or thirties with COVID-19, enrolled during active disease.

The chain has TRBV7-9 and TRBJ1-2; 9 nucleotides match TRBD1. The germline V gene encodes CDR1 SEHNR and CDR2 FQNEAQ (reference sequence). V trimming: 7 bases; J trimming: 4 bases; junction bases outside the gene matches: 7. The CDR3 contains 14 residues. The CDR3 reads CASTPRDRAYGYTF. The CDR3 bases are TGTGCCAGCACCCCCCGGGACAGGGCCTATGGCTACACCTTC.

The chain joins TRBV7-2 to TRBJ2-4, with D uncertain. The CDR3 loop spans 14 amino acids. The germline V gene has CDR1 SGHTA and CDR2 FQGNSA. Trimming took off 5 bases at V and 8 bases at J, with 16 bases between the two ends. The CDR3 DNA reads as TGTGCCAGCAGCCCCTCTTCGGGTCTGGACATTCAGTACTTC. Its protein product is CASSPSSGLDIQYF.

The chain couples TRBV29-1 to TRBJ2-2; D is unresolved. The CDR3 runs 11 residues. Trimming cost V 2 bases and J 5 bases, with 3 bases left between them. The germline V gene has CDR1 SQVTM and CDR2 ANQGSEA. Here the CDR3 reads CSVERTGELFF. In nucleotides, the CDR3 is TGCAGCGTTGAACGGACCGGGGAGCTGTTTTTT.